This T cell receptor beta chain was found in a study of siplizumab effects on memory and regulatory T cells. General study results and limits: Proliferating Tregs in siplizumab cultures were never verified as suppressive. The alloreactive clones that mapped to unstimulated subsets made up only a minor fraction.

The germline V gene has CDR1 SEHNR and CDR2 FQNEAQ (reference sequence). V lost 0 bases to trimming and J lost 1 base, with 6 bases between them. The CDR3 runs to 14 residues. Concerning this clone: As yet, its antigen is unknown.

Measured with immunoSEQ multiplex PCR; TCRdb has only the in-frame clones, and not every one. The table records approximately 94,000 clones, more than 95% of them present only once. Researchers sequenced unstimulated naive, memory, effector memory and TEMRA subsets in a few donor pairs. The chain combines TRBV7-9 with TRBJ1-1, with D unresolved. The sequenced sample consisted of naive CD4+ T cells sorted from blood. This TCR came from a human donor in good health. Written as DNA, the CDR3 is TGTGCCAGCAGCTTAGCTATGAAGAACACTGAAGCTTTCTTT. Amino acid sequence: CASSLAMKNTEAFF.